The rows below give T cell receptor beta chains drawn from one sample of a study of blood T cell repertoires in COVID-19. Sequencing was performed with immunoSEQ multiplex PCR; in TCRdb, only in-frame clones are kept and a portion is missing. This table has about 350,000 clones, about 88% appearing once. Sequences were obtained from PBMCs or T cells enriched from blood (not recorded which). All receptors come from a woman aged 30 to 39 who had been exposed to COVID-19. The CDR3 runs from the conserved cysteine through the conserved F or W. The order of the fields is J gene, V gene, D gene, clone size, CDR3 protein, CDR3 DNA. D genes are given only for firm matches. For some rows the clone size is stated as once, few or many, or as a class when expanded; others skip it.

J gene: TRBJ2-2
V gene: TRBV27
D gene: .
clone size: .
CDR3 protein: CASSPLGAHTGELFF
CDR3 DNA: TGTGCCAGCAGTCCGCTGGGGGCCCACACCGGGGAGCTGTTTTTT

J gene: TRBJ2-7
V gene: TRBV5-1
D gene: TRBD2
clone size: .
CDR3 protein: CASSLGLAGTYEQYF
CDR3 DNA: TGCGCCAGCAGCTTGGGACTAGCGGGAACCTACGAGCAGTACTTC

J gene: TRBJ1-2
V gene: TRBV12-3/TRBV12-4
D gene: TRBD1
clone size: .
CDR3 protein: CASSLRQGYGYTF
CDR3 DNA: TGTGCCAGCAGTCTTCGACAGGGGTATGGCTACACCTTC

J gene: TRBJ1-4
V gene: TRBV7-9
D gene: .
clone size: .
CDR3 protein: CASSLVESYTGLFF
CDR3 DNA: TGTGCCAGCAGCTTAGTAGAATCCTACACGGGACTGTTTTTT

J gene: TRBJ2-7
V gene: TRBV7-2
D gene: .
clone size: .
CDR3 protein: CASSLLADYEQYF
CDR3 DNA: TGTGCCAGCAGCTTATTAGCGGACTACGAGCAGTACTTC

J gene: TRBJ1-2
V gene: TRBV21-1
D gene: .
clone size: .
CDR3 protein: CASSKDYRGHGCGYTF
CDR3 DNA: TGTGCCAGCAGCAAAGATTACAGGGGGCATGGTTGTGGCTACACCTTC

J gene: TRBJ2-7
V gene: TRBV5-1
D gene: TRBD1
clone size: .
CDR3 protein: CASSSGTGLIYEQYF
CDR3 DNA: TGCGCCAGCAGCTCTGGGACAGGGCTCATCTACGAGCAGTACTTC

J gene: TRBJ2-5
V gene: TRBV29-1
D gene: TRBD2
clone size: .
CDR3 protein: CSVGGTSSGTQYF
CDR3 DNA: TGCAGCGTTGGGGGGACTAGCTCGGGGACCCAGTACTTC

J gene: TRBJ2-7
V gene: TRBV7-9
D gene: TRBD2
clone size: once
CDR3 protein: CASSAGLAGAKYF
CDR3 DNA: TGTGCCAGCAGCGCGGGACTAGCGGGAGCGAAGTACTTC

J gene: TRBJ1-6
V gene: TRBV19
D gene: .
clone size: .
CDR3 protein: CASSHSTAIDYNSPLHF
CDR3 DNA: TGTGCCAGTAGTCACTCGACAGCAATCGACTATAATTCACCCCTCCACTTT

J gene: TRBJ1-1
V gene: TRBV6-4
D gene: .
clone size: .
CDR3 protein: CASSKDSLNTEAFF
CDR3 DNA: TGTGCCAGCAGTAAAGACAGCCTGAACACTGAAGCTTTCTTT

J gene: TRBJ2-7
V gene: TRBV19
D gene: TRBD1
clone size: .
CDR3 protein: CASTGGQGTYEQYF
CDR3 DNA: TGTGCCAGTACCGGAGGACAGGGAACCTACGAGCAGTACTTC

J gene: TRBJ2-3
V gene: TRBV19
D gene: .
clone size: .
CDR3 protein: CAGGASTDTQYF
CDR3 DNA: TGTGCCGGAGGGGCGAGCACAGATACGCAGTATTTT

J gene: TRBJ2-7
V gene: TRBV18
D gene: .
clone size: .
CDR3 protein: CASSRQDNSYEQYF
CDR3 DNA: TGTGCCAGCTCACGACAAGACAACTCCTACGAGCAGTACTTC

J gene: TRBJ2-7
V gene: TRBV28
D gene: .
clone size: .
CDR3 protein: CASSRLGLVEQYF
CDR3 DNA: TGTGCCAGCAGTCGACTAGGGCTCGTCGAGCAGTACTTC

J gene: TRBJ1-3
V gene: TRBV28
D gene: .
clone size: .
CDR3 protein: CASTRHHDSGNTIYF
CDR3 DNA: TGTGCCAGCACCCGACACCACGATTCTGGAAACACCATATATTTT

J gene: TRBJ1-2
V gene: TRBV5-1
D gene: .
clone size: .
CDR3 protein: CASSLPLRPDYGYTF
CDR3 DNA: TGCGCCAGCAGCTTGCCTTTGCGTCCCGACTATGGCTACACCTTC

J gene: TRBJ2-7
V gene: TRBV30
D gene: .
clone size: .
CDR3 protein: CAWSVAPFGGQMGYEQYF
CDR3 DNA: TGTGCCTGGAGTGTCGCTCCCTTCGGCGGGCAGATGGGGTACGAGCAGTACTTC

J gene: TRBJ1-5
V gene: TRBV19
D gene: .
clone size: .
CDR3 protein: CASSIDPGRDQPQHF
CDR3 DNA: TGTGCCAGTAGTATAGATCCGGGCAGGGATCAGCCCCAGCATTTT

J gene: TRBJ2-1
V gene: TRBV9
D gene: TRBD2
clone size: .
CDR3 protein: CASSVDGLAGGPHYNEQFF
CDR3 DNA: TGTGCCAGCAGCGTAGACGGGCTAGCGGGAGGGCCTCACTACAATGAGCAGTTCTTC

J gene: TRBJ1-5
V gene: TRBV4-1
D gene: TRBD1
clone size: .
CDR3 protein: CASSNPLQGNNQPQHF
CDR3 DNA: TGCGCCAGCAGCAACCCCTTACAGGGGAACAATCAGCCCCAGCATTTT

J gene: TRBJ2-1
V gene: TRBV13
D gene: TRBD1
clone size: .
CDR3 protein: CASSLRGTGEGNEQFF
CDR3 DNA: TGTGCCAGCAGCTTACGTGGGACAGGGGAAGGTAATGAGCAGTTCTTC

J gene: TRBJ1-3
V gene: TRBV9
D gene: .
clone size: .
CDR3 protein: CASSVAWTGDTIYF
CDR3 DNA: TGTGCCAGCAGCGTAGCGTGGACGGGGGACACCATATATTTT

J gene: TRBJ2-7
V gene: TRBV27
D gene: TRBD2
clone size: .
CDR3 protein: CASIGTSGSYEQYF
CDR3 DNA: TGTGCCAGCATTGGGACTAGCGGCTCCTACGAGCAGTACTTC